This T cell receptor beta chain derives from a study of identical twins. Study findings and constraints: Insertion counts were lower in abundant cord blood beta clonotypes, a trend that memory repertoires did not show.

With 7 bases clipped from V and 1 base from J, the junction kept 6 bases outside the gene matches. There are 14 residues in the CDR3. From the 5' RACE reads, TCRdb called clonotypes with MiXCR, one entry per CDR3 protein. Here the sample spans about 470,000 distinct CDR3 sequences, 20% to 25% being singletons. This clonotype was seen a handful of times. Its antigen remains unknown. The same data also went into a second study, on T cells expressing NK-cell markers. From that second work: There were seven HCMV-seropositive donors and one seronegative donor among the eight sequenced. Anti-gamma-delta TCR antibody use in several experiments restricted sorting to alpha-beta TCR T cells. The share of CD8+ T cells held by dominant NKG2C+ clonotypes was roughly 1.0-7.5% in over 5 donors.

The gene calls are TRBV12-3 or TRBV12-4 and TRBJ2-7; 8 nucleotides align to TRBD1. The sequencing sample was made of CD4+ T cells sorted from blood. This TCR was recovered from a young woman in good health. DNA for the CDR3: TGTGCCAGCAAGACCGGGACAGGATCCTACGAGCAGTACTTC. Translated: CASKTGTGSYEQYF.